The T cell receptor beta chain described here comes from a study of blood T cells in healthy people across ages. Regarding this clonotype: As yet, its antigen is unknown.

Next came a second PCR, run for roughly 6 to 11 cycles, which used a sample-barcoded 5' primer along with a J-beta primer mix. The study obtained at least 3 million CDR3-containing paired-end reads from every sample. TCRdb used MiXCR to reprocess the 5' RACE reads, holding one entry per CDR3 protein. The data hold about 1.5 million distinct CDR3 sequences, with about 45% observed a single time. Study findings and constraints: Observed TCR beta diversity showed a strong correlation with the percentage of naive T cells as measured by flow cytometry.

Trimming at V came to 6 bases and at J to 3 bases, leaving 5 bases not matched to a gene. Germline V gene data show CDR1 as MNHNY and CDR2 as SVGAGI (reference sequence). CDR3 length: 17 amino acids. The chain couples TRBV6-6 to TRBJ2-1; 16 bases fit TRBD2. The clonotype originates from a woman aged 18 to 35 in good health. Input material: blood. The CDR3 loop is CASRGTSGGEYYNEQFF. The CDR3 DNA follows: TGTGCCAGCAGGGGGACTAGCGGGGGGGAATACTACAATGAGCAGTTCTTC.